The 20 T cell receptor beta chains presented below share a single source sample, sequenced in a study of human T cells and chemical hapten exposure. TCRdb independently ran MiXCR on the RACE reads; one entry per CDR3 protein. This sample carries 80,000 to 100,000 distinct CDR3 sequences, 7% to 8% of them seen once, and the ten largest clones take about 1.6%. Time point meaning: patch test 1, 2 weeks after DPC sensitization. Treatment noted: therapeutic diphenylcyclopropenone sensitization with weekly scalp DPC. Specimen: whole blood, collected in connection with sensitization to the hapten diphenylcyclopropenone (DPC). These receptors were collected from a woman aged 25-40 years with alopecia areata. Some clones in this sample may be carry-over from other donors' samples.

V and J are TRBV5-4 and TRBJ2-1, with 8 bases aligning to TRBD2. Germline-derived CDR1 and CDR2 are SGHNT and YYREEE (reference sequence). This CDR3 has 15 residues. V trimming: 6 bases; J trimming: 8 bases; junction bases outside the gene matches: 13. The chain's CDR3 is CASTQGAGGRDEQFF. The DNA for the CDR3 is TGTGCCAGCACCCAGGGTGCGGGGGGCAGGGATGAGCAGTTCTTC. The entire variable domain, with the rest obtained from reference TRBV5-4 and TRBJ2-1, is as follows: ETGVTQSPTHLIKTRGQQVTLRCSSQSGHNTVSWYQQALGQGPQFIFQYYREEENGRGNFPPRFSGLQFPNYSSELNVNALELDDSALYLCASTQGAGGRDEQFFGPGTRLTVL.

This rearrangement joins TRBV29-1 to TRBJ1-1; D is unresolved. This CDR3 has 14 residues. The V end lost 2 bases, the J end lost 3 bases, and 13 bases lay between the germline ends. Germline CDR1 is SQVTM and CDR2 is ANQGSEA. CDR3 nucleotides: TGCAGCGTTGAACCACAGATTTCGGACACTGAAGCTTTCTTT. Residues: CSVEPQISDTEAFF.

This clonotype was counted between two and nine times. The V call is TRBV6-2 or TRBV6-3, the J call TRBJ2-6, with D perhaps being TRBD1 or TRBD2 (5 bases each). V was shortened by 3 bases and J by 1 base, with 13 bases between the two germline ends. The CDR3 covers 17 residues. Germline CDR1 reads MNHEY; CDR2 reads SVGEGT. The CDR3 reads CASSYLWDVSGANVLTF. The CDR3 region has the DNA TGTGCCAGCAGTTATCTCTGGGACGTGTCTGGGGCCAACGTCCTGACTTTC.

This clonotype was observed a handful of times. V and J are TRBV5-1 and TRBJ2-1; no definite D call. V dropped 0 bases and J dropped 6 bases, with 10 bases sitting between them. Germline CDR1 is SGHRS and CDR2 is YFSETQ. This CDR3 comprises 14 residues. The CDR3 coding sequence is TGCGCCAGCAGCTTGGGGCATACGGCCAATGAGCAGTTCTTC. Amino acids: CASSLGHTANEQFF.

In this sample, this clonotype turned up many times. The rearrangement joins TRBV6-1 to TRBJ2-1; 9 bases match TRBD1. There are 14 residues in the CDR3. J was trimmed by 7 bases and V by 3 bases; bases with no gene match: 4. Germline values: CDR1 MNHNS, CDR2 SASEGT. The chain's CDR3 is CASSDRTGVNEQFF. CDR3 nucleotides: TGTGCCAGCAGTGACCGGACAGGGGTAAATGAGCAGTTCTTC.

This sequence joins TRBV4-1 and TRBJ2-1; TRBD1 or TRBD2 may be the D gene (7 bases each). Per the germline V gene, CDR1 is MGHRA and CDR2 is YSYEKL. The CDR3 length is 15 residues. The V end was cut by 8 bases, the J end by 8 bases, with 22 bases between. The CDR3 DNA sequence: TGCGCCAGCGGGGAGGGGGCAGGGGTTTTCTATGAGCAGTTCTTC. Protein sequence: CASGEGAGVFYEQFF.

The chain carries TRBV5-5 and TRBJ2-3; no clear D. The CDR3 has 15 residues. Looked up from germline, CDR1 is SGHKS and CDR2 is YYEKEE (reference sequence). V was trimmed by 2 bases and J by 2 bases, leaving 12 bases between them. Here the CDR3 DNA reads TGTGCCAGCAGCTTTCTTCCTAATCCCACAGATACGCAGTATTTT. Its protein product is CASSFLPNPTDTQYF.

This clonotype appeared a few times. The chain combines TRBV30 with TRBJ2-7, with D perhaps TRBD1 or TRBD2 (5 bases each). Germline values: CDR1 GTSNPN, CDR2 SVGIG (reference sequence). V was trimmed by 1 base and J by 5 bases, leaving 9 bases between them. The CDR3 spans 12 residues. In DNA form, the CDR3 reads TGTGCCTGGAGTGCAGGGACCCACGAGCAGTACTTC. Translated, it gives CAWSAGTHEQYF. Full variable domain (rest looked up from reference TRBV30 and TRBJ2-7): SQTIHQWPATLVQPVGSPLSLECTVEGTSNPNLYWYRQAAGRGLQLLFYSVGIGQISSEVPQNLSASRPQDRQFILSSKKLLLSDSGFYLCAWSAGTHEQYFGPGTRLTVT.

This clonotype was observed a handful of times. CDR3 loop: CASNKLTGTSGNTIYF. CDR3 nucleotides: TGTGCCAGCAATAAACTTACAGGCACGTCTGGAAACACCATATATTTT. The genes are TRBV7-9 and TRBJ1-3; D is possibly TRBD1 (5 bases). This CDR3 has 16 residues. Trimming took off 7 bases at V and 1 base at J, with 17 bases between the two ends. Germline CDR1 and CDR2: SEHNR and FQNEAQ (reference sequence).

The table lists this clonotype with many counts. V and J are TRBV6-5 and TRBJ2-3, with 12 nucleotides matching TRBD2. Germline V lookup: CDR1 MNHEY, CDR2 SVGAGI. Losses at the gene ends were 5 bases for V and 0 bases for J; bases not matched to a gene: 9. The CDR3 runs 18 residues. The CDR3 loop is CASSHLAGGISSTDTQYF. CDR3 sequence (DNA): TGTGCCAGCAGTCATCTAGCGGGGGGGATCTCTAGCACAGATACGCAGTATTTT.

This chain's CDR3 is CASRLQGPGELFF. The CDR3 DNA is TGTGCCAGCAGGTTGCAAGGCCCCGGGGAGCTGTTTTTT. The chain joins TRBV2 to TRBJ2-2; D remains ambiguous. Trimming shortened V by 6 bases and J by 6 bases, and 11 bases separated the two germline ends. Germline V gene data show CDR1 as SNHLY and CDR2 as FYNNEI. The CDR3 spans 13 residues.

The V call is TRBV6-1, the J call TRBJ1-5; TRBD1 might be the D (6 bases). Germline V lookup: CDR1 MNHNS, CDR2 SASEGT. This CDR3 is 15 amino acids long. V lost 7 bases and J lost 6, with 19 bases in between. Written as DNA, the CDR3 is TGTGCCAGCACAGACCGGGGCAGAGGGGGTCAGCCCCAGCATTTT. This sequence encodes CASTDRGRGGQPQHF.

This clonotype has a count of ten or more. The chain carries TRBV6-2 or TRBV6-3 and TRBJ2-1, with D possibly being TRBD1 (6 bases). Germline V gene data show CDR1 as MNHEY and CDR2 as SVGEGT. V was shortened by 6 bases and J by 5 bases, with 14 bases between the two germline ends. The CDR3 is 14 amino acids. In DNA, the CDR3 is TGTGCCAGCAGCAGGGGCCCACGAAACAATGAGCAGTTCTTC. This translates into CASSRGPRNNEQFF.

This clonotype was observed a few times. This chain uses TRBV11-2 with TRBJ2-7, with 7 bases matching TRBD2. V lost 5 bases and J lost 2; bases outside the gene matches: 6. The CDR3 loop spans 14 amino acids. Looked up from germline, CDR1 is SGHAT and CDR2 is FQNNGV. The DNA for the CDR3 is TGTGCCAGCAGCGGAGCGGGGCTCGCCTACGAGCAGTACTTC. Its protein is CASSGAGLAYEQYF.

This clonotype was observed a handful of times. V usage is TRBV12-3 or TRBV12-4 and J usage is TRBJ2-5; weak D call: TRBD2 (6 bases). The CDR3 spans 12 residues. V lost 3 bases and J lost 7, with 9 bases in between. The CDR3 is CASSFPEGTQYF. The CDR3 bases are TGTGCCAGCAGTTTCCCGGAGGGGACCCAGTACTTC.

The chain combines TRBV3-1 with TRBJ1-6, with TRBD1 matching 8 bases. The trim removed 3 bases at V and 3 bases at J, leaving 7 bases unmatched. This CDR3 has 17 residues. Germline loops: CDR1 LGHDT, CDR2 YNNKEL (reference sequence). CDR3 sequence reads: CASSQLQGASYNSPLHF. The CDR3 region has the DNA TGTGCCAGCAGCCAGCTTCAGGGGGCCAGCTATAATTCACCCCTCCACTTT.

This clonotype was picked up many times. CDR3 residues: CASSWDRGRGDTEAFF. CDR3 sequence (DNA): TGCGCCAGCAGCTGGGACAGGGGGCGCGGGGACACTGAAGCTTTCTTT. V is TRBV5-1 and J is TRBJ1-1, with 12 nucleotides matching TRBD1. The CDR3 runs to 16 residues. The trim removed 3 bases at V and 3 bases at J, leaving 6 bases unmatched. Per the germline V gene, CDR1 is SGHRS and CDR2 is YFSETQ.

This clonotype was observed at least ten times. This chain uses TRBV6-6 with TRBJ2-5, with 7 positions matching TRBD1. V trimming: 2 bases; J trimming: 5 bases; junction bases outside the gene matches: 17. Germline V gives CDR1 MNHNY, CDR2 SVGAGI (reference sequence). The CDR3 loop spans 18 amino acids. The CDR3 region is CASSYTATGRGSLETQYF. CDR3 DNA sequence: TGTGCCAGCAGTTACACAGCTACGGGCAGGGGGAGCCTGGAGACCCAGTACTTC.

The chain is built from TRBV12-3 or TRBV12-4 and TRBJ1-1, with D perhaps matching TRBD1 (5 bases). Deletions cut 2 bases from V and 0 bases from J, with 10 bases between. CDR3 length: 15 amino acids. The CDR3 bases are TGTGCCAGCAGTTTATCCCAGGGTTTGAACACTGAAGCTTTCTTT. Residues: CASSLSQGLNTEAFF.

The sample holds a few counts of this clonotype. J is TRBJ1-2 and V is TRBV20-1, with D possibly TRBD1 on 6 matching bases. Trimming left V 3 bases short and J 5 bases short, with 13 bases between. Germline values: CDR1 DFQATT, CDR2 SNEGSKA (reference sequence). The length of the CDR3 is 13 residues. The CDR3 sequence: CSASKKTGYGYTF. The CDR3 DNA sequence: TGCAGTGCTAGCAAGAAAACAGGGTATGGCTACACCTTC.